The rows below give T cell receptor beta chains drawn from one sample of a study of blood T cell repertoires in COVID-19. Sequencing was performed with immunoSEQ multiplex PCR; in TCRdb, only in-frame clones are kept and a portion is missing. The table includes about 240,000 clones, approximately 84% detected once. Sequencing input: PBMCs or T cells enriched from blood (not recorded which). These receptors were taken from a woman between 40 and 50 years old with acute COVID-19. Each CDR3 is given with its conserved first and last residue.

j_call v_call cdr3_aa
TRBJ2-3 TRBV5-1 CASSLWTATDTQYF
TRBJ1-4 TRBV9 CASSGSGGTNEKLFF
TRBJ1-2 TRBV9 CASSGGTYGYTF
TRBJ2-7 TRBV13 CASSLGLADYEQYF
TRBJ2-3 TRBV6-4 CASSDSGGGDTQYF
TRBJ2-7 TRBV19 CASSLAGGAYEQYF
TRBJ2-2 TRBV3-1/TRBV3-2 CASSLGRGTGELFF
TRBJ1-3 TRBV12-3/TRBV12-4 CASESRSGNTIYF
TRBJ2-3 TRBV5-4 CASEIAGVTDTQYF
TRBJ1-4 TRBV11-3 CASSHHASNEKLFF
TRBJ2-2 TRBV20-1 CSASGTTLNTGELFF
TRBJ2-2 TRBV29-1 CSVALTGELFF
TRBJ2-5 TRBV5-1 CASSQGTGRETQYF
TRBJ1-3 TRBV9 CASSRSGTGNTIYF
TRBJ2-5 TRBV5-1 CASSLGSAGYQETQYF
TRBJ2-7 TRBV5-1 CASSLDSGGIYEQYF
TRBJ2-1 TRBV19 CSKREDYNEQFF
TRBJ2-2 TRBV19 CASTTDRGHGELFF
TRBJ2-3 TRBV5-4 CASSLGGLRGGTDTQYF
TRBJ1-1 TRBV5-1 CASSPQGKGNTEAFF
TRBJ2-1 TRBV2 CASSASAITYNEQFF
TRBJ2-7 TRBV3-1/TRBV3-2 CASSQGEDSYEQYF
TRBJ2-7 TRBV30 CACSPGDEQYF
TRBJ2-7 TRBV5-1 CASSSQGGSSYEQYF
TRBJ2-3 TRBV7-9 CASSASGNTDTQYF
TRBJ1-5 TRBV24-1 CATSDHRGLGNQPQHF
TRBJ2-2 TRBV5-5 CASTRLAGTNTGELFF
TRBJ2-7 TRBV7-3 CASSLRGGVSYEQYF
TRBJ1-1 TRBV2 CASIRGQETEAFF
TRBJ2-1 TRBV27 CASSLSGLAGVIF
TRBJ1-6 TRBV11-3 CASSFKTGRNSPLHF
TRBJ1-3 TRBV14 CASSQWRSSGNTIYF
TRBJ2-2 TRBV11-3 CASSSQPSTGGRSGELFF